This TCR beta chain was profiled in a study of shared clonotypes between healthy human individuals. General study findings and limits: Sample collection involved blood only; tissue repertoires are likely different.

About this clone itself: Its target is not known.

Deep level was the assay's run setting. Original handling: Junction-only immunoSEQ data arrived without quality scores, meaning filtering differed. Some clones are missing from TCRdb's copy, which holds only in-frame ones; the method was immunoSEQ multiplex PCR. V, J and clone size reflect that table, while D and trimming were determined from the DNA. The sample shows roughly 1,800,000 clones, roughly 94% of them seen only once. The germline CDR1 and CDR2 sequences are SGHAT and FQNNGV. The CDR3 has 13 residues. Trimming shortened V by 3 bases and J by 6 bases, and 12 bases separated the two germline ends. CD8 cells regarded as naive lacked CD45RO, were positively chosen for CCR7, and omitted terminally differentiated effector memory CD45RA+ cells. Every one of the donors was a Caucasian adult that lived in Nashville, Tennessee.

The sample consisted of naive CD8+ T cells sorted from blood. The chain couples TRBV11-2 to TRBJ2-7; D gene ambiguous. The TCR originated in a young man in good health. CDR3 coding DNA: TGTGCCAGCAGCTTGCAGGTTCAGACCGAGCAGTACTTC. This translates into CASSLQVQTEQYF.